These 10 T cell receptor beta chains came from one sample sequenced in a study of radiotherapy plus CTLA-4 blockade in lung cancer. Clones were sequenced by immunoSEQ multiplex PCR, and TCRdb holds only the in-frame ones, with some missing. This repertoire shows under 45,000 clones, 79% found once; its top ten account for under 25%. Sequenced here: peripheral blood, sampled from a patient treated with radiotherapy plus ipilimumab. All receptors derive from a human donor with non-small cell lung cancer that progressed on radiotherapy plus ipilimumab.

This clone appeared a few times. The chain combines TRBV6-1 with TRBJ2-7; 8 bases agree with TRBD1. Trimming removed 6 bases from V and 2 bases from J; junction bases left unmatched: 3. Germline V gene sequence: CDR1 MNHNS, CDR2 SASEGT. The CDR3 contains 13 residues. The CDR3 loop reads CASSTGGTYEQYF. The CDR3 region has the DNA TGTGCCAGCAGCACAGGGGGAACCTACGAGCAGTACTTC.

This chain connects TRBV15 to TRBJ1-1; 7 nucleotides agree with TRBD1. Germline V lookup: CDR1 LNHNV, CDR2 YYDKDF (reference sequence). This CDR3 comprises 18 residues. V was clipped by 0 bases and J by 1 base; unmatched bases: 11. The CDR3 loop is CATSRENRGMVKNTEAFF. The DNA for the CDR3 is TGTGCCACCAGCAGAGAAAACAGGGGAATGGTTAAGAACACTGAAGCTTTCTTT.

CDR3 amino acids: CASSEDRPGQPQHF. The CDR3 DNA reads TGTGCCAGCAGTGAGGACAGACCAGGGCAGCCCCAGCATTTT. This chain joins TRBV2 and TRBJ1-5, with D tentatively TRBD1 (6 bases). CDR1 and CDR2 from the germline V gene are SNHLY and FYNNEI. Trimming removed 3 bases at V and 7 bases at J, with 13 bases between. The CDR3 totals 14 residues. The whole variable domain, filled in from reference TRBV2 and TRBJ1-5, reads EPEVTQTPSHQVTQMGQEVILRCVPISNHLYFYWYRQILGQKVEFLVSFYNNEISEKSEIFDDQFSVERPDGSNFTLKIRSTKLEDSAMYFCASSEDRPGQPQHFGDGTRLSIL.

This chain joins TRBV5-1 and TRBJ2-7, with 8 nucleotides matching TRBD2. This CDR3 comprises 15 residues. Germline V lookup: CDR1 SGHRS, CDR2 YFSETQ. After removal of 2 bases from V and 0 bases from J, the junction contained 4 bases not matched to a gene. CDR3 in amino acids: CASSLTGTSSYEQYF. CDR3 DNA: TGCGCCAGCAGCTTAACCGGGACTAGCTCCTACGAGCAGTACTTC.

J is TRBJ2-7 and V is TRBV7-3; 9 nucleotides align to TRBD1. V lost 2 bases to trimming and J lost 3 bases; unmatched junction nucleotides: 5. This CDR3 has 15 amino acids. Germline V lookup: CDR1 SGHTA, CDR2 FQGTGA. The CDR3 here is CASSLERGQGYEQYF. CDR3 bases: TGTGCCAGCAGCTTAGAGAGGGGACAGGGCTACGAGCAGTACTTC. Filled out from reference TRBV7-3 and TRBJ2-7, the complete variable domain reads GAGVSQTPSNKVTEKGKYVELRCDPISGHTALYWYRQSLGQGPEFLIYFQGTGAADDSGLPNDRFFAVRPEGSVSTLKIQRTERGDSAVYLCASSLERGQGYEQYFGPGTRLTVT.

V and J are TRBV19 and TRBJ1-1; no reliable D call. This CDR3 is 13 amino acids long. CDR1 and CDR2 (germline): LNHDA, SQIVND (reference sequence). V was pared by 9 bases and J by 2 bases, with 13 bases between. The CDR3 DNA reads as TGTGCCAGCCAAGGCGGCGGAAACACTGAAGCTTTCTTT. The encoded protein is CASQGGGNTEAFF.

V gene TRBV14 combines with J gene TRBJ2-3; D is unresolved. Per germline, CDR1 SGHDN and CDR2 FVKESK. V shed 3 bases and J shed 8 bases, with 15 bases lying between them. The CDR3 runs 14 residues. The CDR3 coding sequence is TGTGCCAGCAGCCAGGCCGGGTCCCTGGGTACGCAGTATTTT. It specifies CASSQAGSLGTQYF.

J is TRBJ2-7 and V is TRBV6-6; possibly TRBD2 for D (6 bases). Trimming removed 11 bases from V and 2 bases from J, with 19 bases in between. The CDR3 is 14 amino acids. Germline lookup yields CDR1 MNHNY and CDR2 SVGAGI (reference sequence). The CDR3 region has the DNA TGTGCCTCGCAGCGCGGGACCACGACCTACGAGCAGTACTTC. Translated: CASQRGTTTYEQYF.

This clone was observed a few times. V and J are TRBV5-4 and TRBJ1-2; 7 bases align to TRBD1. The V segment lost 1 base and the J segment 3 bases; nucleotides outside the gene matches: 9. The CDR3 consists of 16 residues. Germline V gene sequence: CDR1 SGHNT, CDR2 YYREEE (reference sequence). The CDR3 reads CASSLRVGQGDYGYTF. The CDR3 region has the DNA TGTGCCAGCAGCTTGCGGGTCGGGCAGGGGGACTATGGCTACACCTTC.

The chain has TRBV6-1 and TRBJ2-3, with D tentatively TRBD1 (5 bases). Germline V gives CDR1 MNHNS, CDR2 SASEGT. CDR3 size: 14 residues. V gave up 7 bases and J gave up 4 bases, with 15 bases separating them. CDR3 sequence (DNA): TGTGCCAGCACCGAACAGGTTAATTCAGATACGCAGTATTTT. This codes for CASTEQVNSDTQYF.